One T cell receptor beta chain is described in this entry. TCRdb keeps only in-frame clones here, not all; method: immunoSEQ multiplex PCR. This sample has about 70,000 clones, with about 90% found just once. This entry is derived from a study of T cell changes during pregnancy in multiple sclerosis. The CDR3 runs 16 residues. V was clipped by 6 bases and J by 0 bases; unmatched bases: 9. Germline-derived CDR1 and CDR2 are MNHEY and SMNVEV (reference sequence). The receptor was derived from a female donor with multiple sclerosis, enrolled in a pregnancy study. The source was CD4+ T cells from peripheral blood mononuclear cells, collected after pregnancy. The chain has TRBV27 and TRBJ2-3; 7 nucleotides align to TRBD2. The CDR3 region has the DNA TGTGCCAGCAGACGGACCCTAGCGGTTAGCACAGATACGCAGTATTTT. It is translated as CASRRTLAVSTDTQYF.